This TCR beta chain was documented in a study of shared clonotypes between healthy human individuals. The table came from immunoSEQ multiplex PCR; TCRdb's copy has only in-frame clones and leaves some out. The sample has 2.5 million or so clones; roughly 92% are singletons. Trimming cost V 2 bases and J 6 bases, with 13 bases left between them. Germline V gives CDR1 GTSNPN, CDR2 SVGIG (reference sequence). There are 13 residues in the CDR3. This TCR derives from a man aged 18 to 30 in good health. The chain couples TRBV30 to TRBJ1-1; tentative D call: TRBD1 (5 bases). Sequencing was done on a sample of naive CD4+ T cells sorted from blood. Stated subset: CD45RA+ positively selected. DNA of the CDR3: TGTGCCTGGAGTTATCGAGGGGACGCTGAAGCTTTCTTT. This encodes CAWSYRGDAEAFF.